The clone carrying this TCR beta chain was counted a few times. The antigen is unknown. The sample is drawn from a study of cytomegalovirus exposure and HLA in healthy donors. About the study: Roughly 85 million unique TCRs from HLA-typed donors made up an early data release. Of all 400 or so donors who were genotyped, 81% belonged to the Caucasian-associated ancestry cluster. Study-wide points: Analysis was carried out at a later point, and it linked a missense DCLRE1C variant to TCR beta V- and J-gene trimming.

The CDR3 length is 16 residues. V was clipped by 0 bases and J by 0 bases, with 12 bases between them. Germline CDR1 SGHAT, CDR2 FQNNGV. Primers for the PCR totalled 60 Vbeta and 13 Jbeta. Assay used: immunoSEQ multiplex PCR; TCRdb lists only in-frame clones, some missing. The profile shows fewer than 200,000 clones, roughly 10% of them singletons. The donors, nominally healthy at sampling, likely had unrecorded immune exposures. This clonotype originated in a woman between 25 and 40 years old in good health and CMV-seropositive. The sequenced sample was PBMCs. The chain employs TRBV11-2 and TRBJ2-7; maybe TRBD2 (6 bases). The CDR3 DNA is TGTGCCAGCAGCTTAGATCTCGACGGGAGCTCCTACGAGCAGTACTTC. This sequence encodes CASSLDLDGSSYEQYF.